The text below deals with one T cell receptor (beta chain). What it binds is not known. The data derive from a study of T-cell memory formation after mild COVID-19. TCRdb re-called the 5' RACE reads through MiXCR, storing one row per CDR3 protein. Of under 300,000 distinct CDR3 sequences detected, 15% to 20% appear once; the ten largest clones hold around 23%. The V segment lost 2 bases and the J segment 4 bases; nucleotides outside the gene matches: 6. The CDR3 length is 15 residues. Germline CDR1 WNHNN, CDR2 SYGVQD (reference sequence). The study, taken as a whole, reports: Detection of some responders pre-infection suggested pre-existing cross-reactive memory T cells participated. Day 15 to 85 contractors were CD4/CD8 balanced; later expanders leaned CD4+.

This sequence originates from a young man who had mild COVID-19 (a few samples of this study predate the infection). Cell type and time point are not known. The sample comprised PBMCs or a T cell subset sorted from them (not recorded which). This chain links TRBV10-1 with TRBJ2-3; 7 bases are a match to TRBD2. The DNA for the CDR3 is TGCGCCAGCAGTGAGCGAGCGGGGCGGGCAGATACGCAGTATTTT. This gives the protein CASSERAGRADTQYF.